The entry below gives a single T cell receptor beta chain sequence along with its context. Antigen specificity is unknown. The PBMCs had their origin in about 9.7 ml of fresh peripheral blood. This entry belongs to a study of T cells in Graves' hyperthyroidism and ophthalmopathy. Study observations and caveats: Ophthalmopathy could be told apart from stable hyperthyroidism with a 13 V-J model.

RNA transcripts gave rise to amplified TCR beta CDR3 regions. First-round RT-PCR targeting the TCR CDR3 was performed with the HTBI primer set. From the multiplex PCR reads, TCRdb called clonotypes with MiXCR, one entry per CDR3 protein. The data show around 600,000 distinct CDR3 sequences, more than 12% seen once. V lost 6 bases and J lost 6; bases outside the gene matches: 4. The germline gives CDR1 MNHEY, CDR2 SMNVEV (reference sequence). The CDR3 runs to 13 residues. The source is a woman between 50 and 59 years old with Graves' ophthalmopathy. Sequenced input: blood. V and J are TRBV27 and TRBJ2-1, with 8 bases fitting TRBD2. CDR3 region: CASRGLGFNEQFF. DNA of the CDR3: TGTGCCAGCAGGGGACTAGGGTTCAATGAGCAGTTCTTC.